This TCR beta chain was recorded in a study of blood T cell repertoires in COVID-19. The overall study: Samples came from the United States, Italy and Spain, spanning acute and convalescent COVID-19. In each case, the material was cDNA or gDNA derived from T cells, B-cell-depleted T cells, or PBMCs.

Looked up from germline, CDR1 is KGHSH and CDR2 is LQKENI. This CDR3 is 16 amino acids long. V was pared by 4 bases and J by 0 bases, with 5 bases of the junction left unmatched. Profiling relied on immunoSEQ multiplex PCR, and the TCRdb table lists in-frame clones only, not all of them. The top ten clones hold roughly 4.3% of a sample with about 43,000 clones, approximately 87% of them seen once. The chain links TRBV18 to TRBJ2-2; TRBD1 matches at 7 bases. Material: peripheral blood. The receptor was isolated from a man aged 35 to 55 with COVID-19, enrolled during active disease. CDR3 in amino acids: CASSLTGTANTGELFF. The CDR3 DNA reads as TGTGCCAGCTCACTCACCGGGACAGCGAACACCGGGGAGCTGTTTTTT.